The rows below give T cell receptor beta chains drawn from one sample of a study of T-cell reconstitution after alpha-beta-depleted transplantation in children. TCRdb processed the PCR reads anew with MiXCR; each CDR3 protein has one entry. Among roughly 98,000 distinct CDR3 sequences listed, roughly a sixth were seen once. The material sequenced was PBMCs, mostly from graft donor cells, taken 180 days after TCRalphabeta/CD19-depleted stem cell transplant. These receptors came from a male patient aged 2-9 years who had a stem cell transplant for acute lymphoblastic leukemia, so the T cells may come from the graft donor. The CDR3 runs from the conserved cysteine through the conserved F or W. A D gene is named only where the DNA matches it firmly. The size entry is marked missing in some rows and otherwise reads once, few, many or a size class.

v_gene: TRBV7-2
d_gene: .
j_gene: TRBJ2-1
abundance: few
CDR3nt: TGTGCCAGCAGCTTAGTTTGGGCACAGGAGAATGAGCAGTTCTTC
CDR3aa: CASSLVWAQENEQFF

v_gene: TRBV20-1
d_gene: .
j_gene: TRBJ2-1
abundance: many
CDR3nt: TGCAGTGCGGTCTCCGGGTACAATGAGCAGTTCTTC
CDR3aa: CSAVSGYNEQFF

v_gene: TRBV20-1
d_gene: TRBD1
j_gene: TRBJ2-5
abundance: .
CDR3nt: TGCAGTGCTCACGACAGGGGGCACGAGACCCAGTACTTC
CDR3aa: CSAHDRGHETQYF

v_gene: TRBV5-1
d_gene: .
j_gene: TRBJ2-1
abundance: many
CDR3nt: TGCGCCAGCAGCTCCAACATAAACAATGAGCAGTTCTTC
CDR3aa: CASSSNINNEQFF

v_gene: TRBV9
d_gene: .
j_gene: TRBJ1-2
abundance: few
CDR3nt: TGTGCCAGCAGCGTAGACCAGAGAAACTATGGCTACACCTTC
CDR3aa: CASSVDQRNYGYTF

v_gene: TRBV6-2/TRBV6-3
d_gene: .
j_gene: TRBJ2-5
abundance: few
CDR3nt: TGTGCCTCCCGACACCCAGTCCAAGAGACCCAGTACTTC
CDR3aa: CASRHPVQETQYF

v_gene: TRBV7-2
d_gene: .
j_gene: TRBJ1-4
abundance: .
CDR3nt: TGTGCCAGCAGCTTACGAACATCTACCGAAAAACTGTTTTTT
CDR3aa: CASSLRTSTEKLFF

v_gene: TRBV20-1
d_gene: TRBD1
j_gene: TRBJ2-7
abundance: .
CDR3nt: TGCAGTGCTAGAGATCTATCGGGCGGACAGGTGGGCTACGAGCAGTACTTC
CDR3aa: CSARDLSGGQVGYEQYF

v_gene: TRBV3-1
d_gene: TRBD2
j_gene: TRBJ2-3
abundance: few
CDR3nt: TGTGCCAGCAGCCCGGGACTAGCGGCATACACAGATACGCAGTATTTT
CDR3aa: CASSPGLAAYTDTQYF

v_gene: TRBV20-1
d_gene: .
j_gene: TRBJ2-5
abundance: .
CDR3nt: TGCAGTGCTAGTCCCCCCTTCAGCTCGAGTCTTCTCCTAGGGGAGACCCAGTACTTC
CDR3aa: CSASPPFSSSLLLGETQYF

v_gene: TRBV6-1
d_gene: TRBD1
j_gene: TRBJ2-1
abundance: .
CDR3nt: TGTGCCAGCAGCGCCACCTGGGACAGGGTCAATGAGCAGTTCTTC
CDR3aa: CASSATWDRVNEQFF

v_gene: TRBV12-3/TRBV12-4
d_gene: .
j_gene: TRBJ1-1
abundance: .
CDR3nt: TGTGCCAGCAGCCAAGGCGAAGCTTTCTTT
CDR3aa: CASSQGEAFF

v_gene: TRBV20-1
d_gene: .
j_gene: TRBJ2-5
abundance: few
CDR3nt: TGCAGTGCTAGGGTGGAGACCCAGTACTTC
CDR3aa: CSARVETQYF

v_gene: TRBV5-6
d_gene: TRBD1
j_gene: TRBJ2-5
abundance: .
CDR3nt: TGTGCCAGCAGCAATCGTCCGGGACAGGGTGAAGAGACCCAGTACTTC
CDR3aa: CASSNRPGQGEETQYF

v_gene: TRBV12-3/TRBV12-4
d_gene: .
j_gene: TRBJ1-1
abundance: few
CDR3nt: TGTGCCAGCAGTTTGGTGGGGAGGGGAAGCGCTGAAGCTTTCTTT
CDR3aa: CASSLVGRGSAEAFF

v_gene: TRBV7-9
d_gene: TRBD2
j_gene: TRBJ2-1
abundance: .
CDR3nt: TGTGCCAGCAGCTTAGAAACTAGCGGGGCGAACAATGAGCAGTTCTTC
CDR3aa: CASSLETSGANNEQFF

v_gene: TRBV7-9
d_gene: TRBD2
j_gene: TRBJ2-5
abundance: .
CDR3nt: TGTGCCAGCAGCTTTATATTCCAGCGGGGGGCCGCTAAGACCCAGTACTTC
CDR3aa: CASSFIFQRGAAKTQYF

v_gene: TRBV7-2
d_gene: TRBD2
j_gene: TRBJ2-3
abundance: few
CDR3nt: TGTGCCAGCAGCTTACGGCTAGCGGGTGTCACAGATACGCAGTATTTT
CDR3aa: CASSLRLAGVTDTQYF

v_gene: TRBV5-3
d_gene: .
j_gene: TRBJ2-7
abundance: few
CDR3nt: TGTGCCAGTAACCTTGGGGGCAGGAGCTCCTACGAGCAGTACTTC
CDR3aa: CASNLGGRSSYEQYF

v_gene: TRBV20-1
d_gene: TRBD1
j_gene: TRBJ2-5
abundance: .
CDR3nt: TGCAGTGCTAGAAAGGGGACAGGGATAGAGACCCAGTACTTC
CDR3aa: CSARKGTGIETQYF

v_gene: TRBV24-1
d_gene: .
j_gene: TRBJ1-2
abundance: .
CDR3nt: TGTGCCACCAGTGCCGCCCAGGACTTCTATGGCTACACCTTC
CDR3aa: CATSAAQDFYGYTF

v_gene: TRBV12-3/TRBV12-4
d_gene: .
j_gene: TRBJ2-6
abundance: many
CDR3nt: TGTGCCAGCAGTTTACTTACAGGGTCTGGGGCCAACGTCCTGACTTTC
CDR3aa: CASSLLTGSGANVLTF

v_gene: TRBV4-1
d_gene: .
j_gene: TRBJ2-2
abundance: .
CDR3nt: TGCGCCAGCAGCCAAGAGGGAGGTCGGGGGGCCTACACCGGGGAGCTGTTTTTT
CDR3aa: CASSQEGGRGAYTGELFF

v_gene: TRBV12-3/TRBV12-4
d_gene: TRBD1
j_gene: TRBJ2-5
abundance: .
CDR3nt: TGTGCCAGCAGTCTCGACAGGGTTCGGGAGACCCAGTACTTC
CDR3aa: CASSLDRVRETQYF

v_gene: TRBV6-5
d_gene: TRBD1
j_gene: TRBJ2-5
abundance: .
CDR3nt: TGTGCCAGCAGTACTACCATCCGGGACAGGCTCCAAGAGACCCAGTACTTC
CDR3aa: CASSTTIRDRLQETQYF

v_gene: TRBV5-1
d_gene: .
j_gene: TRBJ1-1
abundance: .
CDR3nt: TGCGCCAGCAGCTCTACACAGGTGAACACTGAAGCTTTCTTT
CDR3aa: CASSSTQVNTEAFF

v_gene: TRBV28
d_gene: TRBD2
j_gene: TRBJ2-3
abundance: few
CDR3nt: TGTGCCAGCAGTTTCACTAGCGGGGGGTTGTCAGATACGCAGTATTTT
CDR3aa: CASSFTSGGLSDTQYF

v_gene: TRBV5-1
d_gene: .
j_gene: TRBJ2-7
abundance: once
CDR3nt: TGCGCCAGCAGCTTGGGGCTAGCTTATAGGTACGAGCAGTACTTC
CDR3aa: CASSLGLAYRYEQYF

v_gene: TRBV7-9
d_gene: .
j_gene: TRBJ2-7
abundance: many
CDR3nt: TGTGCCAGCAGCCCGCAGGGGATTGCTTACGAGCAGTACTTC
CDR3aa: CASSPQGIAYEQYF